Only a few counts were recorded for the clone carrying this T cell receptor (beta chain). The data are from a study of blood T cell repertoires in COVID-19. Overall study: The cDNA or gDNA used as material had been derived from T cells, B-cell-depleted T cells, or PBMCs.

Data came from immunoSEQ multiplex PCR; TCRdb stores just in-frame clones and leaves some out. The sample holds 50,000 to 70,000 clones, 65% to 85% seen once. The CDR3 loop spans 15 amino acids. J gave up 7 bases and V 0 bases, and 9 bases lay outside the gene matches. In germline, CDR1 is SGDLS, CDR2 YYNGEE. Sequencing was performed on PBMCs or T cells enriched from blood (not recorded which). This chain uses TRBV9 with TRBJ1-1; 7 bases fit TRBD1. The sequence was collected from a woman aged 55-70 years who had been exposed to COVID-19. CDR3 bases: TGTGCCAGCAGCGTAGATCCGGGACAGTCTTTTGAAGCTTTCTTT. Encoded protein: CASSVDPGQSFEAFF. Together with reference TRBV9 and TRBJ1-1, the CDR3 gives the full variable domain: DSGVTQTPKHLITATGQRVTLRCSPRSGDLSVYWYQQSLDQGLQFLIQYYNGEERAKGNILERFSAQQFPDLHSELNLSSLELGDSALYFCASSVDPGQSFEAFFGQGTRLTVV.